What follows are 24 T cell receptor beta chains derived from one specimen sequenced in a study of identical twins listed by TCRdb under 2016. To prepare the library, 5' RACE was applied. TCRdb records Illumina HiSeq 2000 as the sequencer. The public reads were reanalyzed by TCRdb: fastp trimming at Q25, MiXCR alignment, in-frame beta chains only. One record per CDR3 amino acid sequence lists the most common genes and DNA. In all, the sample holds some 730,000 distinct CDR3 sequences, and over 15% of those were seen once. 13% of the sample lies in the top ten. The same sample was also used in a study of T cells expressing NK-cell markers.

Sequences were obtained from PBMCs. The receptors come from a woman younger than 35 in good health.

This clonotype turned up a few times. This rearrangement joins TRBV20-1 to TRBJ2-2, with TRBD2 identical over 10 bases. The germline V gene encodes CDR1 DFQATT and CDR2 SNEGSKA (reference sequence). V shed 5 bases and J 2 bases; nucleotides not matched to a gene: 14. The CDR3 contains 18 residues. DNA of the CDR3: TGCAGTGCTCCCGGTACCTTCCTAGCGGGAGAAAACACCGGGGAGCTGTTTTTT. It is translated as CSAPGTFLAGENTGELFF.

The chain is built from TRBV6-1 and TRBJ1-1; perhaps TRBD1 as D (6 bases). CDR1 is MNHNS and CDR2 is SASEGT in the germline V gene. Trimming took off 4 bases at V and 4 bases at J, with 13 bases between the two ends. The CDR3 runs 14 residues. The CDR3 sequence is CASSAKGGGTEAFF. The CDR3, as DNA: TGTGCCAGCAGTGCGAAGGGGGGGGGCACTGAAGCTTTCTTT.

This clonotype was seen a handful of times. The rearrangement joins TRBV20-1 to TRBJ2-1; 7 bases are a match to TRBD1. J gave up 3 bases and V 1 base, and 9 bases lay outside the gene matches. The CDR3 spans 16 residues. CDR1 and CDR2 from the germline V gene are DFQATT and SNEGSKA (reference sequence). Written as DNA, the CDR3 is TGCAGTGCTAGAGGACCCGGGACAGCCGTCTACAATGAGCAGTTCTTC. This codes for CSARGPGTAVYNEQFF.

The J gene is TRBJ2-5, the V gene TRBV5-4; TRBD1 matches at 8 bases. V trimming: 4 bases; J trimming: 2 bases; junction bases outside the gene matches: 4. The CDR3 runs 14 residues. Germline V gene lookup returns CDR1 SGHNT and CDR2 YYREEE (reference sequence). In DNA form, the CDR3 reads TGTGCCAGCAGCACCGGACAGGGACAAGAGACCCAGTACTTC. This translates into CASSTGQGQETQYF.

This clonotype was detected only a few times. CDR3 in DNA: TGTGCCAGCAGCCGAGCCGGGACTAGCGGAGGCGGTAGCACAGATACGCAGTATTTT. Its translation is CASSRAGTSGGGSTDTQYF. The chain uses TRBV3-1 and TRBJ2-3; 11 bases map to TRBD2. This CDR3 is 19 amino acids long. V lost 4 bases and J lost 0; bases outside the gene matches: 12. CDR1 and CDR2 from the germline V gene are LGHDT and YNNKEL (reference sequence).

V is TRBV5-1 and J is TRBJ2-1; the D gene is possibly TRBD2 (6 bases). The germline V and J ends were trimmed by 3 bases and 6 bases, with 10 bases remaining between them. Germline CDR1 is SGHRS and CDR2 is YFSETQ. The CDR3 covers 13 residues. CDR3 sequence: CASSWGTFNEQFF. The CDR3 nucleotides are TGCGCCAGCAGCTGGGGGACTTTCAATGAGCAGTTCTTC.

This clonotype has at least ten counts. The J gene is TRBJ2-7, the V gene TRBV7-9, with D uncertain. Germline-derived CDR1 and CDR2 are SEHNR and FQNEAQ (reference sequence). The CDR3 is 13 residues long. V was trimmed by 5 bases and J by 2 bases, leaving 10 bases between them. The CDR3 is CASSADAAYEQYF. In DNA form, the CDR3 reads TGTGCCAGCAGCGCCGACGCGGCCTACGAGCAGTACTTC.

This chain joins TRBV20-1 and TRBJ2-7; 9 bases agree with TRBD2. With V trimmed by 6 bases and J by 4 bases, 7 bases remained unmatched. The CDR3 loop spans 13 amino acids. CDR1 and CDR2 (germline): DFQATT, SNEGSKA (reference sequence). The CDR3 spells CSAEVAGEYEQYF. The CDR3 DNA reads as TGCAGTGCGGAGGTAGCGGGAGAGTACGAGCAGTACTTC.

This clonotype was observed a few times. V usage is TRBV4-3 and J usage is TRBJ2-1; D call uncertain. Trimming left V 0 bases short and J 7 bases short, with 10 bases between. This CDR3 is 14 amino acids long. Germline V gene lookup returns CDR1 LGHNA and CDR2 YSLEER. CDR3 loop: CASSQERIRNEQFF. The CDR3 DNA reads TGCGCCAGCAGCCAAGAGAGGATTCGAAATGAGCAGTTCTTC.

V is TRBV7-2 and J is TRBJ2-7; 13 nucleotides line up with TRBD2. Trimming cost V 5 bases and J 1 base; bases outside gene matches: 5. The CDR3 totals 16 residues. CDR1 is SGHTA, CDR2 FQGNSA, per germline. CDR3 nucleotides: TGTGCCAGCAGCGCTCGACTAGCGGGAGGATCCTACGAGCAGTACTTC. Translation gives CASSARLAGGSYEQYF.

The CDR3 bases are TGTGCCAGCTCACCACCTGGACTAGCGGGAGGCGAAAATGAGCAGTTCTTC. Protein product: CASSPPGLAGGENEQFF. The V and J genes are TRBV18 and TRBJ2-1; 14 positions match TRBD2. J gave up 7 bases and V 0 bases, and 5 bases lay outside the gene matches. Per the germline V gene, CDR1 is KGHSH and CDR2 is LQKENI. This CDR3 has 17 residues.

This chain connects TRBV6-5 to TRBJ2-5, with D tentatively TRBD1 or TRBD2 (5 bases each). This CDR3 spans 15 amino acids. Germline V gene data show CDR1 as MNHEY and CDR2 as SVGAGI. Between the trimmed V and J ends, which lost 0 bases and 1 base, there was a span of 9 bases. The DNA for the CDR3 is TGTGCCAGCAGTTACTCGAGGGACGGCCAAGAGACCCAGTACTTC. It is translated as CASSYSRDGQETQYF.

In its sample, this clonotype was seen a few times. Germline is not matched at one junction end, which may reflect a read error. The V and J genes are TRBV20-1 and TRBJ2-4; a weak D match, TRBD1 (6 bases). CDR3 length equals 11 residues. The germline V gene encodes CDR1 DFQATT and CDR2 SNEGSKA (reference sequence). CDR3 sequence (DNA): TGCAGTGCTAGAGACCGGAACAGGGAGCACTTC. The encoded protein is CSARDRNREHF.

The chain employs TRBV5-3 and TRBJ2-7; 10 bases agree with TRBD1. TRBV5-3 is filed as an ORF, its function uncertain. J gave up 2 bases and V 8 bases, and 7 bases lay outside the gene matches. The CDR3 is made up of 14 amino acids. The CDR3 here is CARSPGTGAYEQYF. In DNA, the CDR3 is TGTGCCAGGAGCCCTGGGACAGGGGCCTACGAGCAGTACTTC.

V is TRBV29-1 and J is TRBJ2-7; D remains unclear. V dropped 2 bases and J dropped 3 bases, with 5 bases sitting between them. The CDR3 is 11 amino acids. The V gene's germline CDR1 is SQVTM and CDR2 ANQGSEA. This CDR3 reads CSVEYSYEQYF. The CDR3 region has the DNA TGCAGCGTTGAATATAGCTACGAGCAGTACTTC.

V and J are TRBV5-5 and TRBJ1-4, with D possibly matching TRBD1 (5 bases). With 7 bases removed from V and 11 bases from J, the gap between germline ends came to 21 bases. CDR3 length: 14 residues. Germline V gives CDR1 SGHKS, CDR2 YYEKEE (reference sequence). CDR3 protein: CASRSLRGGGKLFF. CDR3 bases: TGTGCCAGCCGGAGTTTAAGGGGCGGCGGGAAACTGTTTTTT.

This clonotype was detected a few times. DNA of the CDR3: TGCAGTGCTAGAGACGTCAGGGACTCTGGCTACACCTTC. Amino acid sequence: CSARDVRDSGYTF. The V gene is TRBV20-1, the J gene TRBJ1-2; tentative D call: TRBD1 (5 bases). V lost 0 bases and J 7 bases, leaving 12 bases between the germline ends. CDR3 length: 13 amino acids. Germline CDR1 DFQATT, CDR2 SNEGSKA (reference sequence).

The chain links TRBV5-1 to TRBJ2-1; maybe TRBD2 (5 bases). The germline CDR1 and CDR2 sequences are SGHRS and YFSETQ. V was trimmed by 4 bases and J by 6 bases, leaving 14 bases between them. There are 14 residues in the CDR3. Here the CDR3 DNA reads TGCGCCAGCAGCCTTCGGACTCAACCCAATGAGCAGTTCTTC. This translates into CASSLRTQPNEQFF.

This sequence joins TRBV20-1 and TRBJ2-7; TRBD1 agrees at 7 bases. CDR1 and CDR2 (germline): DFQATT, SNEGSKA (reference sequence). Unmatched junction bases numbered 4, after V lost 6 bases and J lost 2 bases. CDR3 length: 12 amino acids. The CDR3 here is CSAGQDTYEQYF. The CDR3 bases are TGCAGTGCAGGACAGGATACCTACGAGCAGTACTTC.

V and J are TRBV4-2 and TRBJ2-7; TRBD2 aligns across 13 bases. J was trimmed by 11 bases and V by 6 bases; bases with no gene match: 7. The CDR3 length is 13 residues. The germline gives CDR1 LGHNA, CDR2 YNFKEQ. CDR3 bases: TGTGCCAGCAGGGGACTAGCGGGGACCAAGAAGTACTTC. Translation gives CASRGLAGTKKYF.

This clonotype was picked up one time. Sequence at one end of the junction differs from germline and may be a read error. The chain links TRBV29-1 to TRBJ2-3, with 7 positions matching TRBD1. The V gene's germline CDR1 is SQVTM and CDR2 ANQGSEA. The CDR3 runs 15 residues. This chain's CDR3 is CSVEDRGLGTDAQYF. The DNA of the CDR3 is TGCAGCGTTGAAGACAGGGGGTTGGGCACAGATGCGCAGTATTTT.

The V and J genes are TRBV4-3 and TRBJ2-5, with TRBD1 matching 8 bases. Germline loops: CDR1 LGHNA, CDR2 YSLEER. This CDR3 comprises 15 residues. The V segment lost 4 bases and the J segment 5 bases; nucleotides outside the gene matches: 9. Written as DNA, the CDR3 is TGCGCCAGCAGCCCGAGACAGGGGAGTAGGGAGACCCAGTACTTC. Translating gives CASSPRQGSRETQYF.

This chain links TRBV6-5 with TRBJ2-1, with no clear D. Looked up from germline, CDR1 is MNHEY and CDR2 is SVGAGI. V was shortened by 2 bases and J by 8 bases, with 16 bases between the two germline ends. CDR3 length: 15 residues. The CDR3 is CASSYIGIRSHEQFF. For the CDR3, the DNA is TGTGCCAGCAGTTACATAGGGATTCGGAGCCATGAGCAGTTCTTC.

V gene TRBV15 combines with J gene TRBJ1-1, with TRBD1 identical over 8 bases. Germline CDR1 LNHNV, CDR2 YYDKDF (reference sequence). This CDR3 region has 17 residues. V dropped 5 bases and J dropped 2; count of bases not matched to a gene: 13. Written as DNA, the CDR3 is TGTGCCACCAGCGAATCCGGGACAGGCCCATTTAACACTGAAGCTTTCTTT. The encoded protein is CATSESGTGPFNTEAFF.